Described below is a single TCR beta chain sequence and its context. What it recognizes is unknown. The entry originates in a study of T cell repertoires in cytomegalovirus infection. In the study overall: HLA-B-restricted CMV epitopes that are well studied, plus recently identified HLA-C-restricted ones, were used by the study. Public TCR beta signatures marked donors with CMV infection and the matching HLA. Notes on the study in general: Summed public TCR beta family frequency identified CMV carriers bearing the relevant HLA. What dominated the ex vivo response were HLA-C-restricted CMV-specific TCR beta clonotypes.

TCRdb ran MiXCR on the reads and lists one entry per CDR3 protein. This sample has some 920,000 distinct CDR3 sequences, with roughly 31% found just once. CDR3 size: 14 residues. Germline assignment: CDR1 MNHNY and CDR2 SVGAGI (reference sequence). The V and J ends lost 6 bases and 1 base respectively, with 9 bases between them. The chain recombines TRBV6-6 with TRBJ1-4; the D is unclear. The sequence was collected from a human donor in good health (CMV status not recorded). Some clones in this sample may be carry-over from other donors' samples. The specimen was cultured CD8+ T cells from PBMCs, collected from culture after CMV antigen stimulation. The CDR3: CASSLWKTNEKLFF. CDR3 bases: TGTGCCAGCAGCCTCTGGAAAACTAATGAAAAACTGTTTTTT.